This paragraph reports one TCR beta chain. The sample belongs to a study of control samples from healthy donors and cancer patients. Sequencing was performed with immunoSEQ multiplex PCR; in TCRdb, only in-frame clones are kept and a portion is missing. The sample records approximately 100,000 clones, more than 75% being singletons. CDR1 is MNHEY and CDR2 is SMNVEV in the germline V gene (reference sequence). The V end was cut by 6 bases, the J end by 6 bases, with 15 bases between. CDR3 size: 13 residues. Material: blood. The sequence derives from a man aged 30-40 years in good health. The V and J genes are TRBV27 and TRBJ2-7; D uncertain. This chain's CDR3 is CASSRVVPFEQYF. The CDR3 nucleotides read TGTGCCAGCAGCCGAGTAGTACCCTTCGAGCAGTACTTC.